This T cell receptor beta chain was identified in a study of blood T cell repertoires in COVID-19. Overall study context: Acute-phase and convalescent COVID-19 samples originated in the United States, Italy and Spain. PBMCs, B-cell-depleted T cells, or T cells provided the cDNA or gDNA that made up the material.

Germline V lookup: CDR1 MNHEY, CDR2 SMNVEV (reference sequence). The V gene end was trimmed by 5 bases and the J gene end by 0 bases; junction bases not matched to a gene: 5. This CDR3 contains 15 residues. Per the original methods: Amplification of reference gene primers was used by the study to estimate nucleated cell counts. Sequenced by immunoSEQ multiplex PCR; TCRdb stores in-frame clones only, minus some. The DNA was the basis for D and trimming; V, J and clone size are from that table. In the table there are around 440,000 clones, around 88% of which are singletons. This clone has just one count. Followed longitudinally, the Seattle patients had been enrolled during active infection.

Sequenced material: peripheral blood. This chain connects TRBV27 to TRBJ2-7, with 9 bases fitting TRBD1. The receptor comes from a woman aged 45 to 65 with COVID-19, enrolled during active disease. CDR3 residues: CASSTRTGVSYEQYF. The CDR3 bases are TGTGCCAGCAGTACTCGGACAGGGGTCTCCTACGAGCAGTACTTC.